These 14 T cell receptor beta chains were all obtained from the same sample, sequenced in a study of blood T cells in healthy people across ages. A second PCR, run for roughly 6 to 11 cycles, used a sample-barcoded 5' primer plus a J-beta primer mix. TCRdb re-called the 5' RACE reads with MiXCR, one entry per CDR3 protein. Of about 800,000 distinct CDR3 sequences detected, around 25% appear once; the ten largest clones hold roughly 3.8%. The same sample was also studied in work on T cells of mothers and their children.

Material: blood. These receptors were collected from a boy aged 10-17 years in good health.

DNA for the CDR3: TGTGCCAGCAGCCAAGACAGGGGCCCTCGAAACATTCAGTACTTC. Protein sequence: CASSQDRGPRNIQYF. The chain employs TRBV3-1 and TRBJ2-4; weak D call: TRBD1 (6 bases). Trimming took off 0 bases at V and 6 bases at J, with 12 bases between the two ends. Germline-derived CDR1 and CDR2 are LGHDT and YNNKEL (reference sequence). The CDR3 is 15 residues long.

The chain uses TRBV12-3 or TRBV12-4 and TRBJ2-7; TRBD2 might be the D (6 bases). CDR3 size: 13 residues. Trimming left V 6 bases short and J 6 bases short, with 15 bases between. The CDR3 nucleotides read TGTGCCAGCAGCGCGGGACCTCACCTCGAGCAGTACTTC. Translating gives CASSAGPHLEQYF.

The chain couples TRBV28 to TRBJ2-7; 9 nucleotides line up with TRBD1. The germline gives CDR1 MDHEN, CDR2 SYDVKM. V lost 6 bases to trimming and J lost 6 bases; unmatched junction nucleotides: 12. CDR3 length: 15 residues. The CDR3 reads CASSSWGTGNREQYF. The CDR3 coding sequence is TGTGCCAGCAGCTCATGGGGGACAGGGAATCGCGAGCAGTACTTC.

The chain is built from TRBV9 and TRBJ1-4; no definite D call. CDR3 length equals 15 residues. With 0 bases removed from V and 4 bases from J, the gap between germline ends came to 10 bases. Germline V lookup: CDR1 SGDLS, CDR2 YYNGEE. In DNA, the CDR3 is TGTGCCAGCAGCGTAGATCCGGGAGGTAATGAAAAACTGTTTTTT. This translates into CASSVDPGGNEKLFF.

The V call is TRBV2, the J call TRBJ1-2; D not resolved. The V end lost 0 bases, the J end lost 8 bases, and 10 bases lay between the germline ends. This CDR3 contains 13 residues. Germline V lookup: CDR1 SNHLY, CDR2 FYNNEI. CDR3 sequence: CASSEAAVTGYTF. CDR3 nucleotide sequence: TGTGCCAGCAGTGAAGCCGCCGTCACAGGCTACACCTTC.

The CDR3 reads CSVEGLTGSSYNEQFF. CDR3 in DNA: TGCAGCGTTGAGGGGCTAACAGGGAGCTCCTACAATGAGCAGTTCTTC. This chain links TRBV29-1 with TRBJ2-1; D may be TRBD1 (6 bases). Germline V lookup: CDR1 SQVTM, CDR2 ANQGSEA. V lost 3 bases and J 0 bases, leaving 15 bases between the germline ends. This CDR3 contains 16 residues.

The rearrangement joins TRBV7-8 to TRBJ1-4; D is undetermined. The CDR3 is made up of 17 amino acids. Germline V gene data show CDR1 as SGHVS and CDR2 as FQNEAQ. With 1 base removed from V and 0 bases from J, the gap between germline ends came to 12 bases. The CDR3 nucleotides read TGTGCCAGCAGCTTAGTCGCCAGGCTTACAACTAATGAAAAACTGTTTTTT. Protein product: CASSLVARLTTNEKLFF.

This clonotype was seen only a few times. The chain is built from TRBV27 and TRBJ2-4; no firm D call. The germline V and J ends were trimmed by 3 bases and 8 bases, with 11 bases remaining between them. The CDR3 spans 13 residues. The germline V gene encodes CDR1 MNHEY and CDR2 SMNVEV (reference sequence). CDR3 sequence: CASSFSPTHIQYF. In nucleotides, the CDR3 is TGTGCCAGCAGTTTCTCCCCGACCCACATTCAGTACTTC.

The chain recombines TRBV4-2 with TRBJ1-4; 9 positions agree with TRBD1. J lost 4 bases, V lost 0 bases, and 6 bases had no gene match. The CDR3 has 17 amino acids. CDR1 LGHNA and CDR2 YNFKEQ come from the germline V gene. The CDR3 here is CASSQDPTGGYNEKLFF. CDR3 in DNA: TGTGCCAGCAGCCAAGATCCGACAGGGGGTTATAATGAAAAACTGTTTTTT.

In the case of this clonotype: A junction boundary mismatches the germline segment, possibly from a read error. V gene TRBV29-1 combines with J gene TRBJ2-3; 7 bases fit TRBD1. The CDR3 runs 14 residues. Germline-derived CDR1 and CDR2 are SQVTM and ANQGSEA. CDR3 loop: CSVEGTASTDTQYF. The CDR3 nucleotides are TGCAGCGTTGAGGGGACAGCTAGCACGGATACGCAGTATTTT.

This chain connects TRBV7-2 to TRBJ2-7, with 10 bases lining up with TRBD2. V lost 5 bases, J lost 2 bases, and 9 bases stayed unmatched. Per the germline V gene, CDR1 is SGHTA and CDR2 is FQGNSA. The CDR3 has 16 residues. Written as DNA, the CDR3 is TGTGCCAGCAGCCCCGGCGGGGGACTAGCGACCTACGAGCAGTACTTC. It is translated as CASSPGGGLATYEQYF.

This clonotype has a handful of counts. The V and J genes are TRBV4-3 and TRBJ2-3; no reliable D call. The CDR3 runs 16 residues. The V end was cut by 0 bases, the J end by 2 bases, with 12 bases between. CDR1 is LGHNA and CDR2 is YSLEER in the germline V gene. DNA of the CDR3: TGCGCCAGCAGCCAAGATACCTATTCCTCCACAGATACGCAGTATTTT. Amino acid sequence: CASSQDTYSSTDTQYF.

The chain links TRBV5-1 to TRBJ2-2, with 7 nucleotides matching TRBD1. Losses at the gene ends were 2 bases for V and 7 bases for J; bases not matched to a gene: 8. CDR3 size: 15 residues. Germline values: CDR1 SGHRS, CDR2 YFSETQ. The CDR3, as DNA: TGCGCCAGCAGCTTAGGGGGCGAGTATGTCGGGGAGCTGTTTTTT. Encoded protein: CASSLGGEYVGELFF.

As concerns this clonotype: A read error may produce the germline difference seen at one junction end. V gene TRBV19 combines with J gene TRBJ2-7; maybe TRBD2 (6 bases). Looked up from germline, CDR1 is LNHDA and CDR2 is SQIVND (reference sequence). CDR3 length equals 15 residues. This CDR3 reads CASSLTGTGSCEQYF. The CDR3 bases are TGTGCCAGTAGTCTTACCGGGACTGGATCCTGCGAGCAGTACTTC.